The T cell receptor beta chain under discussion was sequenced for a study of a mutant IDH1 vaccine in newly diagnosed glioma. Whole-study context: The initiation of vaccination occurred 4-6 weeks after radiotherapy alone, or with temozolomide cycles. Treated individuals were about 60% male and roughly 38% female, averaging about 37 years of age.

Repertoires were generated with immunoSEQ multiplex PCR, while TCRdb's copy carries only in-frame clones and drops some. The repertoire has around 50,000 clones, less than 85% of them found once; the top ten carry under 4.5%. This CDR3 spans 13 amino acids. The V gene's germline CDR1 is LNHNV and CDR2 YYDKDF (reference sequence). Remarks on this clone: What it binds is not known. A junction end diverges from the germline sequence, so it may reflect a read error.

General study results and limits: With respect to changes in top peripheral T cell clonotypes, pseudoprogression seemed unrelated.

Indicated time point: week 47, end of study. What each vaccine dose contained was 300 ug of mutant IDH1 20-mer peptide, accompanied by topical imiquimod. Scheduled for weeks 1, 3, 5, 7, 11, 15, 19 and 23, eight vaccinations were given to patients. V usage is TRBV15 and J usage is TRBJ2-7; 7 positions agree with TRBD2. Sequencing was performed on PBMCs, taken from a glioma patient whose treatment included an IDH1 peptide vaccine. The origin of this receptor is a woman in her twenties or thirties with glioma. Some clones in this sample may be carry-over from other donors' samples. CDR3 region: CASRSSGGYEQYF. The CDR3 DNA follows: TGTGCCTCCAGGTCATCGGGGGGATACGAGCAGTACTTC.